This T cell receptor beta chain was captured by sequencing in a study of neoadjuvant anti-PD-1 for oral cavity cancer. About the study: Patients without progression received a fourth nivolumab dose around day 43, then surgical resection on days 50-56.

Time point defined: after neoadjuvant nivolumab, at surgical resection. Stage II-IVA oral cavity squamous cell carcinoma was new and untreated by systemic or radiation therapy. Assay: immunoSEQ multiplex PCR; the TCRdb copy retains only in-frame clones and omits some. The sample gives more than 9,500 clones, 70% to 75% of which show up once; just over 2.5% is in the top ten. CDR1 SNHLY and CDR2 FYNNEI come from the germline V gene. CDR3 length: 18 residues. Germline trimming cut 4 bases from V and 2 bases from J; bases unmatched to any gene: 14. Sequenced here: PBMCs, sampled after nivolumab (anti-PD-1) treatment. The sequence derives from a person between 35 and 79 years old with oral cavity squamous cell carcinoma. The chain uses TRBV2 and TRBJ2-4, with 7 bases fitting TRBD2. The DNA for the CDR3 is TGTGCCAGCAGTGCCATCGGGGGGTGGGCGCGGACCAAAAACATTCAGTACTTC. Encoded protein: CASSAIGGWARTKNIQYF. The full variable domain, its missing parts supplied by reference TRBV2 and TRBJ2-4, is EPEVTQTPSHQVTQMGQEVILRCVPISNHLYFYWYRQILGQKVEFLVSFYNNEISEKSEIFDDQFSVERPDGSNFTLKIRSTKLEDSAMYFCASSAIGGWARTKNIQYFGAGTRLSVL.